One and the same sample provided the 18 T cell receptor beta chains below, sequenced in a study of blood T cell repertoires in COVID-19. Profiled with immunoSEQ multiplex PCR; TCRdb holds only in-frame clones, not every one. The data hold 150,000 to 190,000 clones, with 80% observed a single time. The material sequenced was peripheral blood. The origin of the receptors is a man aged 55 to 70 with acute or convalescent COVID-19.

The chain couples TRBV15 to TRBJ2-7, with 12 bases matching TRBD1. Germline V gene data show CDR1 as LNHNV and CDR2 as YYDKDF (reference sequence). There are 16 residues in the CDR3. The V segment lost 3 bases and the J segment 4 bases; nucleotides outside the gene matches: 7. The CDR3 here is CATSSSPGQGAYEQYF. The CDR3 nucleotides read TGTGCCACCAGCAGTTCTCCGGGACAGGGGGCTTACGAGCAGTACTTC.

The rearrangement uses TRBV2 and TRBJ1-5; D unclear. Germline V lookup: CDR1 SNHLY, CDR2 FYNNEI. Between the trimmed V and J ends, which lost 6 bases and 0 bases, there was a span of 12 bases. The CDR3 extends over 15 amino acids. The CDR3 loop is CASRRESNSNQPQHF. The CDR3 DNA follows: TGTGCCAGCAGGAGAGAGTCAAATAGCAATCAGCCCCAGCATTTT.

This chain uses TRBV11-2 with TRBJ2-7, with a tentative D call TRBD1 (5 bases). V lost 5 bases to trimming and J lost 5 bases, with 13 bases between them. CDR1 and CDR2 from the germline V gene are SGHAT and FQNNGV. The CDR3 contains 13 residues. CDR3 sequence: CASSAVGRDEQYF. CDR3 DNA sequence: TGTGCCAGCAGCGCCGTCGGCAGGGACGAGCAGTACTTC. Based on the CDR3 plus reference TRBV11-2 and TRBJ2-7, the full variable domain is EAGVAQSPRYKIIEKRQSVAFWCNPISGHATLYWYQQILGQGPKLLIQFQNNGVVDDSQLPKDRFSAERLKGVDSTLKIQPAKLEDSAVYLCASSAVGRDEQYFGPGTRLTVT.

The chain couples TRBV3-1 (or the pseudogene TRBV3-2) to TRBJ2-2; 11 bases are a match to TRBD1. Germline V gives CDR1 LGHDT, CDR2 YNNKEL (reference sequence). The length of the CDR3 is 16 residues. Losses at the gene ends were 4 bases for V and 5 bases for J; bases not matched to a gene: 6. Here the CDR3 DNA reads TGTGCCAGCAGCCGAGGACAGGGGGCGTTTACCGGGGAGCTGTTTTTT. This encodes CASSRGQGAFTGELFF.

The CDR3 bases are TGTGCCAGCAGTTACCAGGGTTTCTCTCGGGGCTACACCTTC. It translates to CASSYQGFSRGYTF. The chain employs TRBV6-5 and TRBJ1-2, with D perhaps TRBD1 (5 bases). From germline, CDR1 is MNHEY and CDR2 SVGAGI. This CDR3 region has 14 residues. Deletions cut 2 bases from V and 8 bases from J, with 15 bases between.

The V call is TRBV28, the J call TRBJ2-5, with D perhaps TRBD2 (6 bases). The CDR3 is 13 residues long. The germline V and J ends were trimmed by 6 bases and 8 bases, with 16 bases remaining between them. Germline lookup yields CDR1 MDHEN and CDR2 SYDVKM. In DNA form, the CDR3 reads TGTGCCAGCAGCGCCCAGGAGGGGCACACCCAGTACTTC. Translation gives CASSAQEGHTQYF.

The J gene is TRBJ2-3, the V gene TRBV7-2, with unresolved D. The CDR3 has 13 residues. The V gene's germline CDR1 is SGHTA and CDR2 FQGNSA. Trimming left V 2 bases short and J 2 bases short, with 5 bases between. The CDR3 nucleotides read TGTGCCAGCAGCTTACCAGTCACAGATACGCAGTATTTT. This codes for CASSLPVTDTQYF.

The gene calls are TRBV27 and TRBJ2-5; TRBD2 matches 7 bases. Trimming at V came to 8 bases and at J to 2 bases, leaving 14 bases not matched to a gene. Per germline, CDR1 MNHEY and CDR2 SMNVEV (reference sequence). CDR3 length: 16 amino acids. As DNA, the CDR3 is TGTGCCAGCCGGACCCGGGGGGTAGCGGCTCAAGAGACCCAGTACTTC. This encodes CASRTRGVAAQETQYF.

The genes are TRBV11-3 and TRBJ2-7, with a possible D match to TRBD1 (5 bases). Per the germline V gene, CDR1 is SGHNT and CDR2 is YENEEA. V dropped 5 bases and J dropped 1 base, with 9 bases sitting between them. The CDR3 has 13 residues. The CDR3: CASSQSGSYEQYF. CDR3 DNA sequence: TGTGCCAGCAGCCAATCAGGGTCCTACGAGCAGTACTTC.

This sequence joins TRBV7-9 and TRBJ2-5, with 9 bases matching TRBD1. From germline, CDR1 is SEHNR and CDR2 FQNEAQ (reference sequence). The length of the CDR3 is 17 residues. V lost 3 bases to trimming and J lost 1 base; unmatched junction nucleotides: 9. CDR3 nucleotide sequence: TGTGCCAGCAGCTTGGCACAGGGGGCGCGTTTCCAAGAGACCCAGTACTTC. Amino acids: CASSLAQGARFQETQYF.

This clone has a single count. The genes are TRBV6-5 and TRBJ1-6; D unclear. Germline assignment: CDR1 MNHEY and CDR2 SVGAGI. With 7 bases removed from V and 8 bases from J, the gap between germline ends came to 15 bases. This CDR3 is built from 14 residues. The CDR3 DNA reads TGTGCCAGCACTACACTCGGGATCTATTCACCCCTCCACTTT. Protein sequence: CASTTLGIYSPLHF.

The chain employs TRBV5-1 and TRBJ2-7; 14 positions match TRBD2. The V gene end was trimmed by 3 bases and the J gene end by 2 bases; junction bases not matched to a gene: 10. The CDR3 covers 18 residues. Germline values: CDR1 SGHRS, CDR2 YFSETQ. CDR3 protein: CASSSGTSGGAIPYEQYF. The DNA of the CDR3 is TGCGCCAGCAGCTCAGGGACTAGCGGGGGCGCGATTCCCTACGAGCAGTACTTC.

This clone was observed a handful of times. This CDR3 reads CASSQEGPTYEQYF. DNA for the CDR3: TGCGCCAGCAGCCAAGAGGGCCCAACTTACGAGCAGTACTTC. The genes are TRBV4-1 and TRBJ2-7; D ambiguous. V was cut by 0 bases and J by 4 bases, with 10 bases left in between. The germline V gene encodes CDR1 MGHRA and CDR2 YSYEKL. The CDR3 covers 14 residues.

This rearrangement joins TRBV11-2 to TRBJ2-7; TRBD2 matches 9 bases. With 6 bases clipped from V and 2 bases from J, the junction kept 5 bases outside the gene matches. Per germline, CDR1 SGHAT and CDR2 FQNNGV. This CDR3 has 14 amino acids. CDR3 sequence (DNA): TGTGCCAGCAGAGACGCGGGGGGGGCCTACGAGCAGTACTTC. This codes for CASRDAGGAYEQYF.

The J gene is TRBJ1-1, the V gene TRBV5-1; no firm D call. Germline CDR1 and CDR2: SGHRS and YFSETQ. Trimming cost V 1 base and J 5 bases, with 21 bases left between them. The CDR3 has 17 residues. CDR3 sequence: CASSLHYTTGIVTEAFF. DNA for the CDR3: TGCGCCAGCAGCTTGCACTATACTACGGGTATTGTGACTGAAGCTTTCTTT.

The chain recombines TRBV6-2 or TRBV6-3 with TRBJ2-5; 9 positions match TRBD1. The CDR3 length is 16 residues. V lost 5 bases, J lost 4 bases, and 11 bases stayed unmatched. Germline CDR1 reads MNHEY; CDR2 reads SVGEGT. The CDR3 sequence: CASSRGTGFFSETQYF. CDR3 coding DNA: TGTGCCAGCAGTAGGGGGACAGGGTTTTTCTCAGAGACCCAGTACTTC.

V and J are TRBV7-2 and TRBJ2-2; the match to TRBD2 covers 10 bases. From germline, CDR1 is SGHTA and CDR2 FQGNSA. The CDR3 has 16 residues. V shed 3 bases and J 7 bases; nucleotides not matched to a gene: 8. The CDR3 protein is CASSLSGGALFGELFF. The CDR3 DNA reads as TGTGCCAGCAGCTTGAGCGGGGGGGCCCTCTTCGGGGAGCTGTTTTTT.

This chain links TRBV7-6 with TRBJ1-4, with TRBD1 matching 7 bases. V shed 1 base, J shed 5 bases, and the junction held 4 bases outside the gene matches. Germline values: CDR1 SGHVS, CDR2 FNYEAQ. This CDR3 spans 15 amino acids. The CDR3 nucleotides are TGTGCCAGCAGCTTAGTGGGGACAGTCAATGAAAAACTGTTTTTT. This translates into CASSLVGTVNEKLFF.